The 18 T cell receptor beta chains below all came from one sample that was sequenced in a study of T cells in Graves' hyperthyroidism and ophthalmopathy. Template material for amplifying TCR beta CDR3 regions consisted of RNA transcripts. First-round RT-PCR of the TCR CDR3 relied on the HTBI primer set. One entry per CDR3 protein, called by TCRdb with MiXCR from the multiplex PCR reads. The table lists approximately 610,000 distinct CDR3 sequences, about a sixth of them singletons. The sample was blood. These receptors all stem from a woman aged 18-29 years with Graves' hyperthyroidism.

This clonotype was observed many times. The gene calls are TRBV11-2 and TRBJ1-1; TRBD1 might be the D (6 bases). The germline gives CDR1 SGHAT, CDR2 FQNNGV. Trimming left V 5 bases short and J 3 bases short, with 10 bases between. This CDR3 contains 13 residues. The CDR3 reads CASSVGGYTEAFF. In DNA, the CDR3 is TGTGCCAGCAGCGTAGGGGGGTACACTGAAGCTTTCTTT.

This chain joins TRBV12-3 or TRBV12-4 and TRBJ1-5; D uncertain. With 6 bases removed from V and 7 bases from J, the gap between germline ends came to 10 bases. The CDR3 is 12 residues long. CDR3 in DNA: TGTGCCAGCAGCCCAAGAGGGCAGCCCCAGCATTTT. It encodes CASSPRGQPQHF.

This clonotype was picked up a small number of times. The V gene is TRBV2, the J gene TRBJ1-5; D is perhaps TRBD1 (5 bases). V was cut by 6 bases and J by 4 bases, with 13 bases left in between. Germline-derived CDR1 and CDR2 are SNHLY and FYNNEI. The CDR3 has 14 amino acids. CDR3 sequence reads: CASRWTGPNQPQHF. The CDR3 nucleotides are TGTGCCAGCAGATGGACGGGGCCGAATCAGCCCCAGCATTTT.

This clonotype was observed many times. The chain is built from TRBV6-2 or TRBV6-3 and TRBJ1-1; possibly TRBD1 for D (6 bases). With 5 bases removed from V and 1 base from J, the gap between germline ends came to 20 bases. The CDR3 totals 17 residues. CDR1 MNHEY and CDR2 SVGEGT come from the germline V gene. The CDR3 sequence: CASSLETGIFENTEAFF. In DNA, the CDR3 is TGTGCCAGCAGTCTCGAGACAGGAATCTTCGAGAACACTGAAGCTTTCTTT.

This clonotype was seen more than once but under ten times. The V and J genes are TRBV27 and TRBJ2-3, with D perhaps TRBD1 (6 bases). Germline CDR1 and CDR2: MNHEY and SMNVEV (reference sequence). V dropped 5 bases and J dropped 1 base, with 16 bases sitting between them. This CDR3 spans 16 amino acids. This CDR3 reads CASSPLAQGRTDTQYF. CDR3 nucleotides: TGTGCCAGCAGTCCCCTGGCGCAGGGGCGCACAGATACGCAGTATTTT.

The sample holds many counts of this clonotype. V usage is TRBV29-1 and J usage is TRBJ2-1, with 9 nucleotides matching TRBD2. Per the germline V gene, CDR1 is SQVTM and CDR2 is ANQGSEA. This CDR3 has 15 amino acids. V was clipped by 6 bases and J by 1 base; unmatched bases: 7. The CDR3: CSVLSGRSSYNEQFF. The CDR3 DNA follows: TGCAGCGTCCTTAGCGGGAGATCGTCCTACAATGAGCAGTTCTTC.

This clonotype came up many times. V and J are TRBV27 and TRBJ2-1; 13 bases fit TRBD2. Germline assignment: CDR1 MNHEY and CDR2 SMNVEV (reference sequence). The CDR3 has 15 residues. V shed 6 bases, J shed 8 bases, and the junction held 7 bases outside the gene matches. CDR3 bases: TGTGCCAGCAGCCTACTAGCGGGAGGGTTCCATGAGCAGTTCTTC. Encoded protein: CASSLLAGGFHEQFF.

This clonotype was observed at least ten times. The chain has TRBV7-2 and TRBJ1-2; TRBD1 matches at 7 bases. The CDR3 totals 14 residues. Trimming at V came to 5 bases and at J to 4 bases, leaving 7 bases not matched to a gene. CDR1 SGHTA and CDR2 FQGNSA come from the germline V gene. In DNA form, the CDR3 reads TGTGCCAGCAGCACGTACAGGGGAGGCTATGGCTACACCTTC. As protein: CASSTYRGGYGYTF.

This chain links TRBV20-1 with TRBJ1-4; 9 nucleotides match TRBD1. V trimming: 5 bases; J trimming: 7 bases; junction bases outside the gene matches: 5. CDR3 size: 13 residues. CDR1 and CDR2 from the germline V gene are DFQATT and SNEGSKA (reference sequence). The CDR3, as DNA: TGCAGTGCTTGGACAGGGGTTACTGAAAAACTGTTTTTT. This codes for CSAWTGVTEKLFF.

The V gene is TRBV7-2, the J gene TRBJ2-1; 14 nucleotides line up with TRBD2. Germline lookup yields CDR1 SGHTA and CDR2 FQGNSA. The length of the CDR3 is 17 residues. V lost 1 base to trimming and J lost 10 bases; unmatched junction nucleotides: 9. The DNA of the CDR3 is TGTGCCAGCAGCTTAGGGCAGGGACTAGCGGGGGCCGGGGAGCAGTTCTTC. Translation: CASSLGQGLAGAGEQFF.

This clonotype has a count of ten or more. The J gene is TRBJ2-3, the V gene TRBV20-1; 11 nucleotides match TRBD2. Trimming took 3 bases from V and 4 from J; bases not matched to a gene: 6. Germline CDR1 reads DFQATT; CDR2 reads SNEGSKA (reference sequence). The CDR3 length is 15 residues. The CDR3 nucleotides are TGCAGTGCTAGTCTGCTAGCGGGAGGCTCAGATACGCAGTATTTT. It codes for CSASLLAGGSDTQYF.

The CDR3 protein is CASSGRGPDTEAFF. The CDR3 DNA reads as TGTGCCAGCAGCGGCCGGGGGCCGGACACTGAAGCTTTCTTT. The chain recombines TRBV9 with TRBJ1-1; D perhaps matches TRBD1 (6 bases). The CDR3 runs 14 residues. Trimming took 3 bases from V and 3 from J, leaving 12 bases between them. Germline lookup yields CDR1 SGDLS and CDR2 YYNGEE.

This clonotype was counted ten times or more. J is TRBJ1-3 and V is TRBV4-3; 9 bases align to TRBD1. The CDR3 consists of 16 residues. Germline CDR1 and CDR2: LGHNA and YSLEER. With V trimmed by 6 bases and J by 8 bases, 14 bases remained unmatched. CDR3 sequence: CASSHIQGAGQDTIYF. Here the CDR3 DNA reads TGCGCCAGCAGTCATATACAGGGGGCTGGGCAAGACACCATATATTTT.

The chain carries TRBV6-2 or TRBV6-3 and TRBJ2-7; TRBD1 aligns across 9 bases. J was trimmed by 4 bases and V by 2 bases; bases with no gene match: 15. Germline V lookup: CDR1 MNHEY, CDR2 SVGEGT. This CDR3 spans 18 amino acids. The chain's CDR3 is CASSYVDRGTYLLYEQYF. CDR3 DNA sequence: TGTGCCAGCAGTTACGTGGACAGGGGCACCTATCTCCTTTACGAGCAGTACTTC.

This clonotype was found many times. The V and J genes are TRBV12-3 or TRBV12-4 and TRBJ2-7; the D gene is possibly TRBD2 (6 bases). This CDR3 has 13 residues. V dropped 4 bases and J dropped 4 bases, with 11 bases sitting between them. CDR3 in DNA: TGTGCCAGCAGTTATGGAGGGTTGTACGAGCAGTACTTC. This encodes CASSYGGLYEQYF.

The chain carries TRBV6-2 or TRBV6-3 and TRBJ2-7, with TRBD2 matching over 7 bases. With V trimmed by 7 bases and J by 3 bases, 15 bases remained unmatched. From germline, CDR1 is MNHEY and CDR2 SVGEGT. The CDR3 is 16 amino acids. CDR3 bases: TGTGCCAGCACCACCACGGGTAGGGAGGGAAGCTACGAGCAGTACTTC. It encodes CASTTTGREGSYEQYF.

Ten or more counts support this clonotype. The chain links TRBV28 to TRBJ2-7; 7 bases map to TRBD2. This CDR3 contains 16 residues. V dropped 3 bases and J dropped 5; count of bases not matched to a gene: 13. Germline V CDR1 and CDR2: MDHEN, SYDVKM. The CDR3: CASSFAGRNEYHEQYF. In DNA, the CDR3 is TGTGCCAGCAGTTTCGCCGGGAGGAATGAGTACCACGAGCAGTACTTC.

In this sample, this clonotype turned up many times. The chain combines TRBV5-1 with TRBJ2-2, with 8 bases matching TRBD2. The trim removed 4 bases at V and 0 bases at J, leaving 2 bases unmatched. From germline, CDR1 is SGHRS and CDR2 YFSETQ. The CDR3 has 15 residues. The CDR3 spells CASSRGLANTGELFF. The DNA for the CDR3 is TGCGCCAGCAGCAGGGGACTAGCGAACACCGGGGAGCTGTTTTTT.